This entry lists 14 T cell receptor beta chains sequenced from one sample in a study of post-analysis software for immune sequencing data. Study-wide points: In patients, TRBV5-6, TRBV5-1 and TRBV20-1 belonged to five TRBV segments found more frequently than in controls.

Their antigen targets remain unknown. Presence of unique molecular identifiers characterized the TCR beta cDNA libraries. TCRdb redid the calling of the PCR reads with MiXCR, one entry per CDR3 protein. Of 250,000 to 300,000 distinct CDR3 sequences listed, 30% to 45% are singletons. The specimen was blood. The receptor source for this set is a girl aged 5 to 17 with multiple sclerosis.

To note about this clonotype: Relative to the germline gene, one junction end is altered; a read error may explain this. The chain couples TRBV5-6 to TRBJ2-5; D uncertain. Per the germline V gene, CDR1 is SGHDT and CDR2 is YYEEEE. The CDR3 contains 17 residues. CDR3 nucleotide sequence: TGTGCCAGCAGCTTGGGTTTCAAGGCGAGGCTCCAAGAGACCCGGTACTTC. The encoded protein is CASSLGFKARLQETRYF. Filled out from reference TRBV5-6 and TRBJ2-5, the complete variable domain reads DAGVTQSPTHLIKTRGQQVTLRCSPKSGHDTVSWYQQALGQGPQFIFQYYEEEERQRGNFPDRFSGHQFPNYSSELNVNALLLGDSALYLCASSLGFKARLQETRYFGPGTRLLVL.

The J gene is TRBJ1-2, the V gene TRBV19, with D possibly TRBD1 on 5 matching bases. V lost 8 bases and J 3 bases, leaving 10 bases between the germline ends. From germline, CDR1 is LNHDA and CDR2 SQIVND (reference sequence). The CDR3 length is 12 residues. CDR3 amino acids: CASEGHHYGYTF. Here the CDR3 DNA reads TGTGCCAGTGAAGGACACCACTATGGCTACACCTTC.

This clonotype occurred many times. The chain couples TRBV6-1 to TRBJ2-1; tentatively, D is TRBD1 or TRBD2 (5 bases each). The V gene lost 7 bases and the J gene lost 0 bases, with 13 bases spanning the gap. This CDR3 comprises 15 residues. Germline V gives CDR1 MNHNS, CDR2 SASEGT. CDR3 nucleotides: TGTGCCAGCAACTACGAGGGGAGCTCCTACAATGAGCAGTTCTTC. It translates to CASNYEGSSYNEQFF.

This clonotype was observed once. The chain is built from TRBV28 and TRBJ2-7; TRBD1 might be the D (6 bases). This CDR3 comprises 14 residues. With 6 bases removed from V and 1 base from J, the gap between germline ends came to 13 bases. Germline-derived CDR1 and CDR2 are MDHEN and SYDVKM. The CDR3 DNA sequence: TGTGCCAGCAGCTTGAGGGACATGTCCTACGAGCAGTACTTC. It is translated as CASSLRDMSYEQYF.

The chain carries TRBV29-1 and TRBJ2-1; D possibly corresponds to TRBD2 (6 bases). Germline CDR1 is SQVTM and CDR2 is ANQGSEA. The CDR3 loop spans 14 amino acids. V dropped 3 bases and J dropped 7 bases, with 16 bases sitting between them. CDR3 DNA: TGCAGCGTTGATTTCACGGGAGCAAAAAATGAGCAGTTCTTC. Its protein is CSVDFTGAKNEQFF.

The table lists this clonotype with many counts. The CDR3 sequence is CASSPPGGGSDTQYF. Here the CDR3 DNA reads TGCGCCAGCAGCCCCCCCGGGGGGGGGTCAGATACGCAGTATTTT. This chain joins TRBV5-1 and TRBJ2-3, with 8 bases lining up with TRBD2. CDR1 and CDR2 from the germline V gene are SGHRS and YFSETQ. The CDR3 loop spans 15 amino acids. The junction had 8 bases not matched to a gene; V was cut back by 4 bases and J by 4 bases.

This clonotype was seen more than once but under ten times. This sequence joins TRBV6-6 and TRBJ2-5; 8 bases fit TRBD1. The CDR3 extends over 15 amino acids. Germline CDR1 MNHNY, CDR2 SVGAGI (reference sequence). Germline trimming cut 0 bases from V and 5 bases from J; bases unmatched to any gene: 5. Written as DNA, the CDR3 is TGTGCCAGCAGTTACTCGGACAGGGCTACGGAGACCCAGTACTTC. Protein sequence: CASSYSDRATETQYF.

At least ten counts were recorded for this clonotype. The V gene is TRBV6-1, the J gene TRBJ2-1; 9 positions match TRBD2. The junction had 12 bases not matched to a gene; V was cut back by 3 bases and J by 0 bases. This CDR3 has 19 residues. Germline CDR1 is MNHNS and CDR2 is SASEGT. CDR3 residues: CASSEGLAGTKSSYNEQFF. CDR3 in DNA: TGTGCCAGCAGTGAGGGTCTAGCGGGGACCAAAAGCTCCTACAATGAGCAGTTCTTC.

The chain is built from TRBV20-1 and TRBJ2-1; TRBD1 matches 9 bases. The CDR3 is made up of 14 amino acids. In germline, CDR1 is DFQATT, CDR2 SNEGSKA (reference sequence). V lost 7 bases to trimming and J lost 3 bases; unmatched junction nucleotides: 7. This CDR3 is CSGTRDRVYNEQFF. The CDR3 bases are TGCAGTGGAACCCGGGACAGGGTCTACAATGAGCAGTTCTTC.

Concerning this clonotype: The junction differs from germline at one of its ends, possibly a read error. The V and J genes are TRBV29-1 and TRBJ1-1; D not resolved. The CDR3 is 14 residues long. Germline V gene sequence: CDR1 SQVTM, CDR2 ANQGSEA. The CDR3 sequence is CGVHSLGSGAEAFF. The CDR3 nucleotides are TGCGGCGTACATTCCCTGGGTAGTGGCGCTGAAGCTTTCTTT. Combining the CDR3 with reference TRBV29-1 and TRBJ1-1 gives the whole variable domain SAVISQKPSRDICQRGTSLTIQCQVDSQVTMMFWYRQQPGQSLTLIATANQGSEATYESGFVIDKFPISRPNLTFSTLTVSNMSPEDSSIYLCGVHSLGSGAEAFFGQGTRLTVV.

A few counts support this clonotype. A read error may explain this, as a much larger clone is one base away. This chain links TRBV20-1 with TRBJ2-1, with 13 bases that match TRBD2. The CDR3 sequence is 14 residues long. The V and J ends lost 6 bases and 5 bases, in that order; junction bases with no gene match: 4. Germline loops: CDR1 DFQATT, CDR2 SNEGSKA (reference sequence). The CDR3: CSALGTSGNNEQFF. The DNA for the CDR3 is TGCAGTGCCTTGGGGACTAGCGGGAACAATGAGCAGTTCTTC.

This clonotype was detected ten times or more. The chain links TRBV5-1 to TRBJ1-5, with TRBD1 as a possible D gene (5 bases). Trimming took 0 bases from V and 6 from J, leaving 10 bases between them. The germline V gene has CDR1 SGHRS and CDR2 YFSETQ. This CDR3 has 14 amino acids. The CDR3 loop reads CASSLAGGSQPQHF. CDR3 nucleotide sequence: TGCGCCAGCAGCTTGGCCGGGGGGAGTCAGCCCCAGCATTTT.

This clonotype was observed many times. The rearrangement uses TRBV11-2 and TRBJ2-3; 7 nucleotides agree with TRBD1. V trimming: 1 base; J trimming: 2 bases; junction bases outside the gene matches: 6. Germline-derived CDR1 and CDR2 are SGHAT and FQNNGV. The CDR3 runs 16 residues. The CDR3 DNA reads as TGTGCCAGCAGCTTAGTCCTCAGGGGGATCACAGATACGCAGTATTTT. It translates to CASSLVLRGITDTQYF. The variable domain in full, with the rest retrieved from reference TRBV11-2 and TRBJ2-3, is EAGVAQSPRYKIIEKRQSVAFWCNPISGHATLYWYQQILGQGPKLLIQFQNNGVVDDSQLPKDRFSAERLKGVDSTLKIQPAKLEDSAVYLCASSLVLRGITDTQYFGPGTRLTVL.

This clonotype showed up just a few times. This could be a read error, since a much larger clone is one nucleotide away. For the CDR3, the DNA is TGTGCCAGCAACTTACTCACCAACACAGATACGCAGTATTTT. Translated: CASNLLTNTDTQYF. The gene calls are TRBV7-2 and TRBJ2-3; D gene uncertain. The V gene's germline CDR1 is SGHTA and CDR2 FQGNSA. The CDR3 covers 14 residues.